This T cell receptor (beta chain) was documented in a study of T cells in Graves' hyperthyroidism and ophthalmopathy. As concerns this clonotype: Its antigen remains unknown. The junction shows a germline mismatch at one end, possibly a read error.

TCR beta CDR3 sequences were amplified from RNA transcripts. Carried out on the TCR CDR3, a first-round RT-PCR used the HTBI primer set. Via MiXCR, TCRdb re-called the multiplex PCR reads, giving one row per CDR3 protein. The table shows about 360,000 distinct CDR3 sequences, with approximately 13% occurring only once. Looked up from germline, CDR1 is SGHRS and CDR2 is YFSETQ. The CDR3 has 13 residues. Whole-study results and caveats: The model made its ophthalmopathy prediction, and onset followed a median 6.5 months later. Most clonotypes expanded in thyroid above 0.001 were likewise present in blood.

Hyperthyroidism of Graves' type that showed no ophthalmopathy progression within 18 months was stable. Uncontrolled infection, other autoimmune disease, pregnancy and lactation each barred patients from inclusion. The sample consisted of blood. This receptor was obtained from a woman aged 18-29 years with Graves' hyperthyroidism. V gene TRBV5-1 combines with J gene TRBJ2-7, with 7 nucleotides matching TRBD1. The CDR3 bases are TGCGCCAGCAGGTTGGGACAGAGGGGCGAGCAGTACTTC. It specifies CASRLGQRGEQYF.